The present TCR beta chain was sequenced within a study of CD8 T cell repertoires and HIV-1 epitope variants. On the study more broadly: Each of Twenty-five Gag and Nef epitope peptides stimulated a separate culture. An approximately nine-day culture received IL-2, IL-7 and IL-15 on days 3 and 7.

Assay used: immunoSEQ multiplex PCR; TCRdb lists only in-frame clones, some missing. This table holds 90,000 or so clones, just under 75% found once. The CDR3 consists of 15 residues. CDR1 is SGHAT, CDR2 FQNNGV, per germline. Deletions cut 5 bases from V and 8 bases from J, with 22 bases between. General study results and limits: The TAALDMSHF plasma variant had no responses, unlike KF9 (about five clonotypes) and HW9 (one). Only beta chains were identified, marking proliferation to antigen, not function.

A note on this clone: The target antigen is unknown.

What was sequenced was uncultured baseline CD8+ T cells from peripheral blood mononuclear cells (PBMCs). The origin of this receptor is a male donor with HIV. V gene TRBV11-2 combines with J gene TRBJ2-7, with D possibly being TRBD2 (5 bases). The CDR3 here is CASSTNPAAGEKQYF. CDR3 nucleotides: TGTGCCAGCAGCACAAATCCCGCTGCGGGCGAAAAGCAGTACTTC. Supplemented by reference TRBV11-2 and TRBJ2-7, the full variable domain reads EAGVAQSPRYKIIEKRQSVAFWCNPISGHATLYWYQQILGQGPKLLIQFQNNGVVDDSQLPKDRFSAERLKGVDSTLKIQPAKLEDSAVYLCASSTNPAAGEKQYFGPGTRLTVT.